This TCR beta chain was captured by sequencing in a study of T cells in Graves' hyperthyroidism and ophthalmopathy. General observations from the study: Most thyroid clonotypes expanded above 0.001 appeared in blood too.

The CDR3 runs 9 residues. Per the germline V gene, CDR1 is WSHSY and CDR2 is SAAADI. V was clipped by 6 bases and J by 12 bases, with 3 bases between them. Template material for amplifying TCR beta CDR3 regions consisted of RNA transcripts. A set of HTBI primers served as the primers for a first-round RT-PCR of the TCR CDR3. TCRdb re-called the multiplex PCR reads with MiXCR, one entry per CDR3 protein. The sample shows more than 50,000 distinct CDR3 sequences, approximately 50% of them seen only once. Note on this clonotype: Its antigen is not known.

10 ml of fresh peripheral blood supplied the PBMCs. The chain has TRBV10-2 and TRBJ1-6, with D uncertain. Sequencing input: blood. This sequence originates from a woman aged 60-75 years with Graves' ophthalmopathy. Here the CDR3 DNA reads TGCGCCAGCAGCCAACCCCTCCACTTT. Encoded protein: CASSQPLHF.